A single sample is the source of the 25 T cell receptor beta chains below, sequenced in a study of cytomegalovirus exposure and HLA in healthy donors. Primers for the PCR totalled 60 Vbeta and 13 Jbeta. The method was immunoSEQ multiplex PCR; TCRdb's version includes in-frame clones alone and lacks a portion of them. This sample has around 150,000 clones, with approximately 87% found just once. The sample consisted of PBMCs. These TCRs come from a woman in her 30s in good health and CMV-seronegative.

This clone has more than one count but fewer than ten. This chain connects TRBV5-1 to TRBJ2-7; the match to TRBD2 covers 11 bases. Trimming took 0 bases from V and 6 from J; bases not matched to a gene: 14. This CDR3 spans 18 amino acids. CDR1 is SGHRS and CDR2 is YFSETQ in the germline V gene. The CDR3 sequence is CASSLGLSGRDIPLEQYF. In nucleotides, the CDR3 is TGCGCCAGCAGCTTGGGTCTTAGCGGGAGGGATATTCCTCTCGAGCAGTACTTC. Full variable domain (rest looked up from reference TRBV5-1 and TRBJ2-7): KAGVTQTPRYLIKTRGQQVTLSCSPISGHRSVSWYQQTPGQGLQFLFEYFSETQRNKGNFPGRFSGRQFSNSRSEMNVSTLELGDSALYLCASSLGLSGRDIPLEQYFGPGTRLTVT.

This chain uses TRBV4-3 with TRBJ2-3; 9 positions match TRBD1. Germline V gene lookup returns CDR1 LGHNA and CDR2 YSLEER. CDR3 length: 15 amino acids. With 4 bases clipped from V and 1 base from J, the junction kept 3 bases outside the gene matches. CDR3 nucleotides: TGCGCCAGCAGCCCCCGGGACAGGGGCACAGATACGCAGTATTTT. Amino acid sequence: CASSPRDRGTDTQYF.

This clone occurred once. This rearrangement joins TRBV9 to TRBJ1-3; D perhaps matches TRBD1 (6 bases). The V gene's germline CDR1 is SGDLS and CDR2 YYNGEE. The CDR3 is 14 amino acids. Trimming stripped 2 bases from V and 1 base from J, with 7 bases between. The CDR3 region is CASSVTGSGNTIYF. DNA of the CDR3: TGTGCCAGCAGCGTTACAGGGTCTGGAAACACCATATATTTT.

This clone has more than one count but fewer than ten. The chain joins TRBV5-1 to TRBJ1-1, with D possibly matching TRBD1 (5 bases). The CDR3 has 14 residues. V lost 3 bases to trimming and J lost 3 bases, with 12 bases between them. Germline-derived CDR1 and CDR2 are SGHRS and YFSETQ. The CDR3 sequence: CASSSRGMDTEAFF. CDR3 nucleotides: TGCGCCAGCAGCTCTAGGGGTATGGACACTGAAGCTTTCTTT.

The chain combines TRBV5-6 with TRBJ1-2; 7 bases line up with TRBD1. Germline trimming cut 0 bases from V and 5 bases from J; bases unmatched to any gene: 4. Germline V gene lookup returns CDR1 SGHDT and CDR2 YYEEEE. The CDR3 spans 14 residues. CDR3 sequence (DNA): TGTGCCAGCAGCTTGGGGACAGGTCGTTATGGCTACACCTTC. Encoded protein: CASSLGTGRYGYTF.

The J gene is TRBJ2-3, the V gene TRBV20-1, with D possibly being TRBD2 (6 bases). Germline-derived CDR1 and CDR2 are DFQATT and SNEGSKA (reference sequence). The length of the CDR3 is 11 residues. The V end was cut by 5 bases, the J end by 4 bases, with 7 bases between. In DNA form, the CDR3 reads TGCAGTGCTCGGAGGGCAGATACGCAGTATTTT. Its translation is CSARRADTQYF.

Only one count was recorded for this clone. The rearrangement joins TRBV7-2 to TRBJ1-1, with D unclear. V shed 3 bases and J shed 4 bases, with 15 bases lying between them. CDR1 and CDR2 (germline): SGHTA, FQGNSA. This CDR3 has 15 amino acids. The CDR3 DNA follows: TGTGCCAGCAGCTTTTTACGCCCCGGTCCCACTGAAGCTTTCTTT. Protein: CASSFLRPGPTEAFF. The variable domain in full, with the rest retrieved from reference TRBV7-2 and TRBJ1-1, is GAGVSQSPSNKVTEKGKDVELRCDPISGHTALYWYRQSLGQGLEFLIYFQGNSAPDKSGLPSDRFSAERTGGSVSTLTIQRTQQEDSAVYLCASSFLRPGPTEAFFGQGTRLTVV.

This clone occurred a few times. The chain links TRBV30 to TRBJ1-2, with D possibly matching TRBD1 (6 bases). The CDR3 is 16 amino acids. Trimming shortened V by 0 bases and J by 6 bases, and 20 bases separated the two germline ends. CDR1 is GTSNPN, CDR2 SVGIG, per germline (reference sequence). In DNA form, the CDR3 reads TGTGCCTGGAGTGTACTGGCCCTAGGGGGGGAAAATGGCTACACCTTC. Protein product: CAWSVLALGGENGYTF.

V and J are TRBV7-9 and TRBJ2-3, with TRBD1 matching 8 bases. Losses at the gene ends were 2 bases for V and 1 base for J; bases not matched to a gene: 2. This CDR3 has 15 residues. Germline V gene lookup returns CDR1 SEHNR and CDR2 FQNEAQ (reference sequence). The CDR3 DNA reads as TGTGCCAGCAGCTTACAGGGGGCGCGCACAGATACGCAGTATTTT. The encoded protein is CASSLQGARTDTQYF.

This clone was seen just once. This chain connects TRBV18 to TRBJ1-2; D gene unclear. The germline V and J ends were trimmed by 3 bases and 6 bases, with 17 bases remaining between them. This CDR3 is 15 amino acids long. Germline loops: CDR1 KGHSH, CDR2 LQKENI. CDR3: CASSPGESGGHGYTF. In DNA form, the CDR3 reads TGTGCCAGCTCACCCGGCGAGAGCGGCGGGCATGGCTACACCTTC.

This clone appeared once. The chain has TRBV2 and TRBJ1-2; D unclear. V was cut by 5 bases and J by 1 base, with 11 bases left in between. Germline loops: CDR1 SNHLY, CDR2 FYNNEI. The CDR3 is 14 residues long. CDR3 region: CASSPHGVNYGYTF. CDR3 coding DNA: TGTGCCAGCAGTCCACACGGGGTTAACTATGGCTACACCTTC.

The rearrangement uses TRBV19 and TRBJ1-2; D may be TRBD1 (6 bases). This CDR3 has 15 amino acids. Deletions cut 7 bases from V and 0 bases from J, with 15 bases between. CDR1 and CDR2 (germline): LNHDA, SQIVND (reference sequence). CDR3: CASNPGTPANYGYTF. The CDR3 DNA sequence: TGTGCCAGTAACCCCGGGACACCAGCTAACTATGGCTACACCTTC. Full variable domain (missing parts from reference TRBV19 and TRBJ1-2): DGGITQSPKYLFRKEGQNVTLSCEQNLNHDAMYWYRQDPGQGLRLIYYSQIVNDFQKGDIAEGYSVSREKKESFPLTVTSAQKNPTAFYLCASNPGTPANYGYTFGSGTRLTVV.

This sequence joins TRBV28 and TRBJ2-7, with TRBD1 matching over 7 bases. The CDR3 contains 17 residues. The germline V gene has CDR1 MDHEN and CDR2 SYDVKM. V gave up 1 base and J gave up 7 bases; unmatched junction bases: 16. CDR3 sequence: CASSLYRQGTAAWEQYF. CDR3 nucleotides: TGTGCCAGCAGTTTATATCGGCAGGGGACAGCCGCCTGGGAGCAGTACTTC.

J is TRBJ1-1 and V is TRBV5-1; no firm D call. Trimming removed 2 bases from V and 3 bases from J, with 8 bases in between. This CDR3 has 13 residues. Per germline, CDR1 SGHRS and CDR2 YFSETQ. This CDR3 reads CASSFYSYTEAFF. DNA for the CDR3: TGCGCCAGCAGCTTCTACAGCTACACTGAAGCTTTCTTT.

The genes are TRBV11-2 and TRBJ2-2, with a tentative D call TRBD2 (6 bases). Trimming removed 5 bases at V and 8 bases at J, with 30 bases between. The CDR3 extends over 19 amino acids. The V gene's germline CDR1 is SGHAT and CDR2 FQNNGV. The CDR3 DNA reads TGTGCCAGCAGCCCCCGGGGAGGATCACTGTTCGGTTCAGTGGGGGAGCTGTTTTTT. Translated: CASSPRGGSLFGSVGELFF.

The CDR3 DNA reads TGTGCCAGCAGTCCATGGGGGACAGGGGGCCCAGATACGCAGTATTTT. Translating it yields CASSPWGTGGPDTQYF. The rearrangement uses TRBV27 and TRBJ2-3, with 12 nucleotides matching TRBD1. In germline, CDR1 is MNHEY, CDR2 SMNVEV (reference sequence). CDR3 size: 16 residues. With 5 bases clipped from V and 4 bases from J, the junction kept 7 bases outside the gene matches.

This clone was observed a single time. The V and J genes are TRBV9 and TRBJ2-1; 9 bases align to TRBD2. Germline values: CDR1 SGDLS, CDR2 YYNGEE. This CDR3 region has 15 residues. The J segment lost 8 bases and the V segment lost 3 bases, leaving 9 bases of the junction unmatched. DNA for the CDR3: TGTGCCAGCAGCGCCGCGGGACTAGCCAGGGATGAGCAGTTCTTC. It translates to CASSAAGLARDEQFF. Looking up the rest from reference TRBV9 and TRBJ2-1 gives the full variable domain: DSGVTQTPKHLITATGQRVTLRCSPRSGDLSVYWYQQSLDQGLQFLIQYYNGEERAKGNILERFSAQQFPDLHSELNLSSLELGDSALYFCASSAAGLARDEQFFGPGTRLTVL.

The chain is built from TRBV28 and TRBJ1-1; D may be TRBD1 (6 bases). CDR1 MDHEN and CDR2 SYDVKM come from the germline V gene. This CDR3 is built from 15 residues. V lost 6 bases and J 1 base, leaving 15 bases between the germline ends. CDR3 region: CASRLPGHQNTEAFF. In DNA, the CDR3 is TGTGCCAGCAGACTTCCGGGACACCAGAACACTGAAGCTTTCTTT.

The V call is TRBV7-2, the J call TRBJ2-7; 11 bases are shared with TRBD2. CDR1 is SGHTA and CDR2 is FQGNSA in the germline V gene. The CDR3 length is 15 residues. V lost 6 bases to trimming and J lost 0 bases; unmatched junction nucleotides: 4. The CDR3 here is CASSSSGRSSYEQYF. CDR3 nucleotides: TGTGCCAGCAGTTCTAGCGGGAGGAGCTCCTACGAGCAGTACTTC. Based on the CDR3 plus reference TRBV7-2 and TRBJ2-7, the full variable domain is GAGVSQSPSNKVTEKGKDVELRCDPISGHTALYWYRQSLGQGLEFLIYFQGNSAPDKSGLPSDRFSAERTGGSVSTLTIQRTQQEDSAVYLCASSSSGRSSYEQYFGPGTRLTVT.

The chain has TRBV7-9 and TRBJ2-7; no clear D. From germline, CDR1 is SEHNR and CDR2 FQNEAQ (reference sequence). V lost 5 bases, J lost 6 bases, and 11 bases lay in between. CDR3 length equals 12 residues. DNA of the CDR3: TGTGCCAGCAGCCCTTCCTTTAGCGAGCAGTACTTC. It yields the protein CASSPSFSEQYF.

About this clone itself: One junction end does not reproduce the germline sequence, and a read error may be involved. This chain joins TRBV7-9 and TRBJ2-2; 8 positions agree with TRBD1. The CDR3 totals 14 residues. Germline CDR1 is SEHNR and CDR2 is FQNEAQ (reference sequence). In nucleotides, the CDR3 is TGTTCCAGCAGCCCCCGGACAGGGTCCGGGGAGCTGTTTTTT. It encodes CSSSPRTGSGELFF.

The rearrangement joins TRBV6-5 to TRBJ1-1, with a possible D match to TRBD1 (6 bases). V was cut by 0 bases and J by 5 bases, with 13 bases left in between. The CDR3 is 15 amino acids. Germline-derived CDR1 and CDR2 are MNHEY and SVGAGI. The CDR3, as DNA: TGTGCCAGCAGTTACTCGGGACATACCCGGACTGAAGCTTTCTTT. Translation: CASSYSGHTRTEAFF.

This clone was seen a single time. In DNA form, the CDR3 reads TGTGCCAGCAGCGCATGGGGCGCCGAGGGAAACACCATATATTTT. Amino acids: CASSAWGAEGNTIYF. The V and J genes are TRBV6-1 and TRBJ1-3; perhaps TRBD1 as D (5 bases). V lost 6 bases and J 4 bases, leaving 16 bases between the germline ends. In germline, CDR1 is MNHNS, CDR2 SASEGT. This CDR3 region has 15 residues.

The rearrangement joins TRBV27 to TRBJ2-1, with D hard to call. CDR1 and CDR2 from the germline V gene are MNHEY and SMNVEV (reference sequence). This CDR3 has 13 residues. The ends were cut back, 4 bases at V and 9 bases at J, with 13 bases in the middle. CDR3 sequence: CASSSNRYSEQFF. DNA of the CDR3: TGTGCCAGCAGTTCTAATCGGTACTCTGAGCAGTTCTTC.

V is TRBV29-1 and J is TRBJ1-2; the D is unclear. V lost 4 bases and J lost 7, with 10 bases in between. The CDR3 loop spans 11 amino acids. Germline CDR1 is SQVTM and CDR2 is ANQGSEA. CDR3 loop: CSVVVPGGYTF. DNA for the CDR3: TGCAGCGTTGTGGTTCCAGGTGGCTACACCTTC.